This T cell receptor (beta chain) was sequenced during a study of blood T cell repertoires in COVID-19. In the source study's methods: Amplification with reference gene primers provided the estimates of nucleated cell counts. Using immunoSEQ multiplex PCR, the repertoire was profiled, and TCRdb retains in-frame clones only, with some absent. V, J and clone size were drawn from that table, and D and trimming were deduced from the DNA. This sample has more than 300,000 clones, with approximately 89% found just once. Study members were between about 18 and 95 years old and lived in approximately 25 US regions. Germline V gene data show CDR1 as LGHDT and CDR2 as YNNKEL (reference sequence). The CDR3 contains 15 residues. V was pared by 8 bases and J by 2 bases, with 16 bases between.

Sequenced input: PBMCs or T cells enriched from blood (not recorded which). This chain links TRBV3-1 (or the pseudogene TRBV3-2) with TRBJ1-5; TRBD1 is a possible D gene (6 bases). The sequence derives from a middle-aged woman who had been exposed to COVID-19. The CDR3 DNA reads as TGTGCCAGCGCCGGGGGGGCGGTAGGCAATCAGCCCCAGCATTTT. Translated, it gives CASAGGAVGNQPQHF.